This T cell receptor beta chain stems from a study of post-analysis software for immune sequencing data. Turning to the study itself: Included among the disease courses, which were recorded for the cohort, were relapsing-remitting, secondary progressive and progressive-relapsing multiple sclerosis. Regarding the study as a whole: Strong same-batch co-clustering of samples appeared with F measure clustering. Normalized Chao1 diversity was significantly lower in multiple sclerosis patients than in controls. Patients showed TRBV5-6, TRBV5-1 and TRBV20-1 among a few TRBV segments more frequent than in controls.

In regard to this clonotype: What it binds is unknown.

The TCR beta cDNA libraries carried unique molecular identifiers. T cells numbering roughly 1 to 10 million gave rise to 450,000 to 550,000 cDNA molecules. MiXCR, run by TCRdb on the PCR reads, gives a single entry per CDR3 protein. There are about 680,000 distinct CDR3 sequences in the sample; around 64% occur only once, and approximately 11% lies in the top ten. V was trimmed by 7 bases and J by 5 bases, leaving 18 bases between them. The CDR3 loop spans 15 amino acids. Looked up from germline, CDR1 is MNHEY and CDR2 is SMNVEV (reference sequence). The TCR comes from a girl aged 2 to 10 with multiple sclerosis. V is TRBV27 and J is TRBJ2-1; tentatively, D is TRBD2 (6 bases). Input material: blood. CDR3 residues: CASNMPGVNHNEQFF. CDR3 sequence (DNA): TGTGCCAGCAATATGCCGGGAGTAAACCACAATGAGCAGTTCTTC.